Below, 32 T cell receptor beta chains from the same sample are listed, as sequenced in a study of blood T cell repertoires in COVID-19 (dated by TCRdb to about 2020). The library came from the immunoSEQ multiplex PCR assay. TCRdb holds this immuneACCESS table with in-frame rearrangements only. Some clones are missing; in checked studies, unresolved V genes explain under half, and the rest has no known cause. The sample table holds approximately 94,000 clones, of which about nine tenths were seen once. The biggest ten clones account for about 1.9% of the sample. Sequenced sample: peripheral blood. Receptors were obtained from a middle-aged man with active COVID-19.

The CDR3 sequence is CASSQQPGQGLYEQYF. CDR3 in DNA: TGCGCCAGCAGCCAACAGCCGGGACAGGGGCTCTACGAGCAGTACTTC. This chain connects TRBV4-1 to TRBJ2-7; 10 bases fit TRBD1. V shed 2 bases and J 3 bases; nucleotides not matched to a gene: 7. This CDR3 spans 16 amino acids. The germline V gene encodes CDR1 MGHRA and CDR2 YSYEKL.

This clone was recorded only once. The chain combines TRBV12-3 or TRBV12-4 with TRBJ1-2; perhaps TRBD1 as D (5 bases). The CDR3 is 13 amino acids. Between the trimmed V and J ends, which lost 2 bases and 6 bases, there was a span of 10 bases. The CDR3 loop is CASSLRAGNGYTF. The CDR3 DNA is TGTGCCAGCAGTTTACGGGCAGGGAATGGCTACACCTTC.

The chain links TRBV5-1 to TRBJ2-7, with D unclear. CDR1 SGHRS and CDR2 YFSETQ come from the germline V gene. This CDR3 spans 17 amino acids. Trimming took off 4 bases at V and 3 bases at J, with 23 bases between the two ends. CDR3 loop: CASSALAALQQNYEQYF. For the CDR3, the DNA is TGCGCCAGCAGCGCGTTGGCAGCCCTACAGCAAAACTACGAGCAGTACTTC.

This clone was detected once. The chain links TRBV11-3 to TRBJ2-1; 8 bases align to TRBD2. After removal of 0 bases from V and 3 bases from J, the junction contained 1 base not matched to a gene. The CDR3 has 15 amino acids. Per the germline V gene, CDR1 is SGHNT and CDR2 is YENEEA. The CDR3 DNA reads TGTGCCAGCAGCTTAGATAGCGGGATCTACAATGAGCAGTTCTTC. The encoded protein is CASSLDSGIYNEQFF.

The chain uses TRBV30 and TRBJ1-1; D ambiguous. The V end was cut by 5 bases, the J end by 0 bases, with 4 bases between. This CDR3 has 11 residues. Germline CDR1 GTSNPN, CDR2 SVGIG (reference sequence). The CDR3 protein is CAWGLNTEAFF. The CDR3 DNA reads TGTGCCTGGGGGCTGAACACTGAAGCTTTCTTT.

The chain links TRBV13 to TRBJ1-2; 12 bases fit TRBD1. In germline, CDR1 is PRHDT, CDR2 FYEKMQ (reference sequence). The CDR3 is 17 residues long. The V gene end was trimmed by 2 bases and the J gene end by 7 bases; junction bases not matched to a gene: 11. The CDR3 loop is CASSLTATGTGGSGYTF. CDR3 sequence (DNA): TGTGCCAGCAGCTTAACGGCCACCGGGACAGGGGGCTCTGGCTACACCTTC.

The chain is built from TRBV2 and TRBJ1-3; D remains ambiguous. V lost 7 bases and J lost 0, with 16 bases in between. Germline CDR1 is SNHLY and CDR2 is FYNNEI. CDR3 length equals 16 residues. The CDR3 nucleotides read TGTGCCAGCAACCGGCGGGCGTTAGCCTCTGGAAACACCATATATTTT. Translating gives CASNRRALASGNTIYF.

This sequence joins TRBV7-9 and TRBJ2-3; D is ambiguous. The V and J ends lost 1 base and 4 bases respectively, with 6 bases between them. There are 13 residues in the CDR3. Germline lookup yields CDR1 SEHNR and CDR2 FQNEAQ (reference sequence). CDR3 loop: CASSLDPADTQYF. The CDR3 DNA sequence: TGTGCCAGCAGCTTAGATCCAGCAGATACGCAGTATTTT.

The J gene is TRBJ1-1, the V gene TRBV11-3; TRBD1 aligns across 7 bases. CDR1 and CDR2 (germline): SGHNT, YENEEA. The CDR3 covers 12 residues. J lost 7 bases, V lost 2 bases, and 1 base had no gene match. This CDR3 is CASSLRTGEAFF. The CDR3 DNA is TGTGCCAGCAGCTTAAGGACAGGTGAAGCTTTCTTT.

V usage is TRBV29-1 and J usage is TRBJ2-1, with a weak D call TRBD2 (5 bases). Germline V gene sequence: CDR1 SQVTM, CDR2 ANQGSEA. The CDR3 covers 9 residues. The CDR3 DNA reads TGCGGGCGGGTAAATGAGCAGTTCTTC. Translating it yields CGRVNEQFF.

The V call is TRBV5-1, the J call TRBJ1-2; 7 bases are shared with TRBD1. The CDR3 sequence is 15 residues long. Germline V CDR1 and CDR2: SGHRS, YFSETQ. The ends lost 4 bases at V and 6 bases at J; junction bases unmatched: 12. As DNA, the CDR3 is TGCGCCAGCAGCAATGACAGGGTGGAGATAGATGGCTACACCTTC. As protein: CASSNDRVEIDGYTF.

CDR3 coding DNA: TGTGCCGCGTCGGCAGGGACACAAGAGACCCAGTACTTC. Its protein is CAASAGTQETQYF. The gene calls are TRBV7-2 and TRBJ2-5; TRBD1 might be the D (6 bases). The V and J ends lost 11 bases and 2 bases respectively, with 15 bases between them. Germline CDR1 SGHTA, CDR2 FQGNSA. The length of the CDR3 is 13 residues.

The chain employs TRBV4-2 and TRBJ2-2, with D possibly matching TRBD1 (6 bases). V was pared by 4 bases and J by 7 bases, with 19 bases between. Germline assignment: CDR1 LGHNA and CDR2 YNFKEQ. This CDR3 has 16 amino acids. CDR3 DNA sequence: TGTGCCAGCAGCCCCTACCCCAGGGGTTTGAACGGGGAGCTGTTTTTT. This codes for CASSPYPRGLNGELFF.

This clone was counted once. The V and J genes are TRBV4-2 and TRBJ2-7; 9 nucleotides agree with TRBD1. Germline V gene sequence: CDR1 LGHNA, CDR2 YNFKEQ. V dropped 4 bases and J dropped 3; count of bases not matched to a gene: 7. This CDR3 region has 15 residues. The CDR3 is CASSPTGGEVYEQYF. The CDR3 DNA reads as TGTGCCAGCAGCCCAACAGGGGGCGAAGTCTACGAGCAGTACTTC.

This clone was detected only once. The chain recombines TRBV3-1 (or the pseudogene TRBV3-2) with TRBJ1-1; no clear D. This CDR3 region has 13 residues. The V gene lost 2 bases and the J gene lost 4 bases, with 8 bases spanning the gap. CDR1 and CDR2 from the germline V gene are LGHDT and YNNKEL (reference sequence). The CDR3 bases are TGTGCCAGCAGCCAACCCCCATTCACTGAAGCTTTCTTT. This gives the protein CASSQPPFTEAFF.

This clone was observed a few times. The rearrangement joins TRBV19 to TRBJ1-1, with 7 bases fitting TRBD1. J was trimmed by 1 base and V by 6 bases; bases with no gene match: 8. The germline V gene encodes CDR1 LNHDA and CDR2 SQIVND (reference sequence). The CDR3 is 15 residues long. CDR3 amino acids: CASSRRDSGNTEAFF. The CDR3 region has the DNA TGTGCCAGTAGCCGAAGGGACAGCGGGAACACTGAAGCTTTCTTT.

Points on this clone: This sample also contains other DNA sequences that code for the same CDR3. V and J are TRBV3-1 (or the pseudogene TRBV3-2) and TRBJ1-6, with D uncertain. Germline assignment: CDR1 LGHDT and CDR2 YNNKEL (reference sequence). V lost 1 base, J lost 7 bases, and 8 bases lay in between. The CDR3 runs 14 residues. The CDR3 spells CASSQGQVNSPLHF. The CDR3 bases are TGTGCCAGCAGCCAAGGGCAGGTGAATTCACCCCTCCACTTT.

This chain links TRBV9 with TRBJ2-1; 12 bases line up with TRBD2. The CDR3 is 15 amino acids. J gave up 10 bases and V 0 bases, and 5 bases lay outside the gene matches. Per the germline V gene, CDR1 is SGDLS and CDR2 is YYNGEE. The CDR3 DNA reads TGTGCCAGCAGCGTAGGGACTAGCGGGGTCGGGGAGCAGTTCTTC. It is translated as CASSVGTSGVGEQFF.

The chain carries TRBV5-1 and TRBJ2-1; D may be TRBD1 (5 bases). This CDR3 is 14 amino acids long. V gave up 2 bases and J gave up 7 bases, with 13 bases separating them. Germline CDR1 SGHRS, CDR2 YFSETQ. The CDR3 sequence is CASSFTREGNEQFF. CDR3 coding DNA: TGCGCCAGCAGCTTTACCAGGGAAGGAAATGAGCAGTTCTTC. Drawing the rest from reference TRBV5-1 and TRBJ2-1, the complete variable domain is KAGVTQTPRYLIKTRGQQVTLSCSPISGHRSVSWYQQTPGQGLQFLFEYFSETQRNKGNFPGRFSGRQFSNSRSEMNVSTLELGDSALYLCASSFTREGNEQFFGPGTRLTVL.

The chain recombines TRBV6-5 with TRBJ1-4, with D unclear. Germline-derived CDR1 and CDR2 are MNHEY and SVGAGI. Trimming took off 3 bases at V and 5 bases at J, with 7 bases between the two ends. The CDR3 is 13 amino acids. CDR3 bases: TGTGCCAGCAGTTATCAGAGGAATGAAAAACTGTTTTTT. It yields the protein CASSYQRNEKLFF.

The sample holds one count of this clone. The V gene is TRBV5-1, the J gene TRBJ1-1, with 10 bases aligning to TRBD1. The germline gives CDR1 SGHRS, CDR2 YFSETQ. Trimming removed 4 bases from V and 1 base from J; junction bases left unmatched: 7. This CDR3 has 16 amino acids. The CDR3 DNA reads as TGCGCCAGCAGCATAGCGACAGGGGGCGGGAACACTGAAGCTTTCTTT. It is translated as CASSIATGGGNTEAFF.

J is TRBJ1-2 and V is TRBV5-1; 9 positions agree with TRBD1. This CDR3 comprises 17 residues. J was trimmed by 3 bases and V by 4 bases; bases with no gene match: 13. Germline V gene sequence: CDR1 SGHRS, CDR2 YFSETQ. The CDR3 DNA reads TGCGCCAGCAGCCTGACTTCCGGGACAGGGACTCACTATGGCTACACCTTC. Translating gives CASSLTSGTGTHYGYTF. The complete variable domain, with remaining parts taken from reference TRBV5-1 and TRBJ1-2, reads KAGVTQTPRYLIKTRGQQVTLSCSPISGHRSVSWYQQTPGQGLQFLFEYFSETQRNKGNFPGRFSGRQFSNSRSEMNVSTLELGDSALYLCASSLTSGTGTHYGYTFGSGTRLTVV.

The chain is built from TRBV5-1 and TRBJ1-1, with TRBD1 matching 8 bases. Trimming took 3 bases from V and 6 from J; bases not matched to a gene: 1. Germline lookup yields CDR1 SGHRS and CDR2 YFSETQ. CDR3 size: 12 residues. The CDR3 protein is CASSSDRAEAFF. The CDR3 DNA reads TGCGCCAGCAGCTCGGACAGGGCTGAAGCTTTCTTT.

The rearrangement joins TRBV9 to TRBJ2-1; weak D call: TRBD2 (6 bases). Germline lookup yields CDR1 SGDLS and CDR2 YYNGEE. Deletions cut 3 bases from V and 6 bases from J, with 13 bases between. This CDR3 contains 14 residues. The DNA of the CDR3 is TGTGCCAGCAGCGCCCATAGCGGACGCAATGAGCAGTTCTTC. Protein sequence: CASSAHSGRNEQFF.

J is TRBJ1-6 and V is TRBV4-2, with D possibly being TRBD1 (5 bases). Germline V gives CDR1 LGHNA, CDR2 YNFKEQ. Between the trimmed V and J ends, which lost 0 bases and 8 bases, there was a span of 11 bases. This CDR3 is 15 amino acids long. Here the CDR3 DNA reads TGTGCCAGCAGCCAAGAAACAGGAGACTATTCACCCCTCCACTTT. Its translation is CASSQETGDYSPLHF.

The V gene is TRBV5-1, the J gene TRBJ2-1, with 9 positions matching TRBD2. Germline CDR1 is SGHRS and CDR2 is YFSETQ. After removal of 4 bases from V and 3 bases from J, the junction contained 5 bases not matched to a gene. The CDR3 has 15 residues. CDR3: CASSPAGGHYNEQFF. CDR3 coding DNA: TGCGCCAGCAGCCCAGCGGGAGGCCACTACAATGAGCAGTTCTTC.

This chain connects TRBV29-1 to TRBJ2-2; tentative D call: TRBD1 (6 bases). The CDR3 has 16 residues. Trimming left V 0 bases short and J 6 bases short, with 17 bases between. CDR1 SQVTM and CDR2 ANQGSEA come from the germline V gene. This CDR3 is CSVEDRGRGKPGELFF. In DNA, the CDR3 is TGCAGCGTTGAAGATCGCGGCAGGGGAAAGCCCGGGGAGCTGTTTTTT.

This chain links TRBV18 with TRBJ2-3; tentative D call: TRBD2 (7 bases). Germline CDR1 KGHSH, CDR2 LQKENI. The CDR3 runs 16 residues. Trimming shortened V by 3 bases and J by 4 bases, and 17 bases separated the two germline ends. The CDR3 coding sequence is TGTGCCAGCTCACCGGGAGGGGGACGACCCCCAGATACGCAGTATTTT. Its protein product is CASSPGGGRPPDTQYF.

The chain couples TRBV10-2 to TRBJ2-3, with no clear D. V was clipped by 2 bases and J by 4 bases, with 10 bases between them. Germline V gene sequence: CDR1 WSHSY, CDR2 SAAADI. The CDR3 contains 14 residues. The CDR3 DNA follows: TGCGCCAGCAGTGAGGTGGCGGTGGCAGATACGCAGTATTTT. The encoded protein is CASSEVAVADTQYF.

CDR3 region: CASSQGTGGGYGYTF. The CDR3, as DNA: TGTGCCAGCAGCCAAGGGACAGGGGGCGGCTATGGCTACACCTTC. The genes are TRBV4-2 and TRBJ1-2, with TRBD1 identical over 11 bases. CDR1 is LGHNA, CDR2 YNFKEQ, per germline. V dropped 1 base and J dropped 4; count of bases not matched to a gene: 2. The CDR3 length is 15 residues.

This chain uses TRBV28 with TRBJ2-3; TRBD2 aligns across 15 bases. Trimming at V came to 5 bases and at J to 0 bases, leaving 9 bases not matched to a gene. The CDR3 spans 19 residues. Germline V gene sequence: CDR1 MDHEN, CDR2 SYDVKM. The CDR3 nucleotides are TGTGCCAGCAGTAAGATGGGACTAGCGGGAGGACCAAGCACAGATACGCAGTATTTT. Encoded protein: CASSKMGLAGGPSTDTQYF.

V and J are TRBV28 and TRBJ1-2; D call uncertain. V was shortened by 6 bases and J by 3 bases, with 8 bases between the two germline ends. CDR1 and CDR2 (germline): MDHEN, SYDVKM. This CDR3 has 12 residues. The CDR3 bases are TGTGCCAGCAGGCAAGAGGACTATGGCTACACCTTC. It is translated as CASRQEDYGYTF.